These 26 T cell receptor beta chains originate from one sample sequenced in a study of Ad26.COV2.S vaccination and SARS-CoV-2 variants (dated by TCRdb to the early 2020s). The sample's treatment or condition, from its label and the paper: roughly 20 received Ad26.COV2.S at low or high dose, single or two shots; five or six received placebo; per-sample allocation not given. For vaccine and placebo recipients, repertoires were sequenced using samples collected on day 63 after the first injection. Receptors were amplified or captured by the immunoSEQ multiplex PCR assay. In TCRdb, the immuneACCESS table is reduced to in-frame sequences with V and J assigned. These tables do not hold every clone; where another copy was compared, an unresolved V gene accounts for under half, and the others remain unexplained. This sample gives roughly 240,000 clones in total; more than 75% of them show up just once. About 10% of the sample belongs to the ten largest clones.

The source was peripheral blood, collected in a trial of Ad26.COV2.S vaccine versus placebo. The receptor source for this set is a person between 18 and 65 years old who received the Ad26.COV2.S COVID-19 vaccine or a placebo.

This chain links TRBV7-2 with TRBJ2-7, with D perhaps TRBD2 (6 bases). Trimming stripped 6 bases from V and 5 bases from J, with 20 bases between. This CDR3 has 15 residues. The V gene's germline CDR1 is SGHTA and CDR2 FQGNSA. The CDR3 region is CASRPNREGGHEQYF. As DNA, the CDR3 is TGTGCCAGCAGGCCTAACCGGGAAGGAGGGCACGAGCAGTACTTC.

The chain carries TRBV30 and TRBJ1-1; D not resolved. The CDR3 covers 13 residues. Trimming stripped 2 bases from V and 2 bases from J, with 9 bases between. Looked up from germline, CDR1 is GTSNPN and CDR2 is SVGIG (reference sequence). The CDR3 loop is CAWSSVDNTEAFF. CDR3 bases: TGTGCCTGGAGTTCGGTTGATAACACTGAAGCTTTCTTT.

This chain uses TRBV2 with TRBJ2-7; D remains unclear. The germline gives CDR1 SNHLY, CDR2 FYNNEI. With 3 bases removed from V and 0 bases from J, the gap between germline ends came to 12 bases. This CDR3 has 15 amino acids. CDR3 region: CASSDPGSSSYEQYF. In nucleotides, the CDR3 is TGTGCCAGCAGTGACCCCGGGTCCAGCTCCTACGAGCAGTACTTC.

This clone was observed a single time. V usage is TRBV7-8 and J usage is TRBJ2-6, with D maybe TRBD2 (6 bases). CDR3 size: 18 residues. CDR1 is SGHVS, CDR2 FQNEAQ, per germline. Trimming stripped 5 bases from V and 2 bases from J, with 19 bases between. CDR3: CASSPRVRGLAGANVLTF. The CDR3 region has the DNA TGTGCCAGCAGCCCCCGTGTTAGGGGACTTGCTGGGGCCAACGTCCTGACTTTC.

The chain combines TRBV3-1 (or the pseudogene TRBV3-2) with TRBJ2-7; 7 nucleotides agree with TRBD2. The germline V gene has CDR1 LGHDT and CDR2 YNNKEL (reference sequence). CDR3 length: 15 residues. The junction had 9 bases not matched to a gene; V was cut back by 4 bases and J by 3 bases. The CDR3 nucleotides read TGTGCCAGCAGCCTGGCCCGGGGGGTCCTCTACGAGCAGTACTTC. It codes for CASSLARGVLYEQYF.

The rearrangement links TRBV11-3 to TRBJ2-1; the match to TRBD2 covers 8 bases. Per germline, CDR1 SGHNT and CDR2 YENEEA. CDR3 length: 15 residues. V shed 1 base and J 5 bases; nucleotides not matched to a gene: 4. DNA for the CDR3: TGTGCCAGCAGCTTAGGACTAGCGCCCAACAATGAGCAGTTCTTC. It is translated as CASSLGLAPNNEQFF.

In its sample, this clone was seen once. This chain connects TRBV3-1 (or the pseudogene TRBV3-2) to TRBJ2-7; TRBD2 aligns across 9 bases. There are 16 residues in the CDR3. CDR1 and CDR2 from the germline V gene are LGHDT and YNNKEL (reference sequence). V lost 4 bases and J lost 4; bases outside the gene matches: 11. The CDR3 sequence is CASSRGRGPMGYEQYF. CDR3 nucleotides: TGTGCCAGCAGCCGCGGGAGGGGGCCTATGGGTTACGAGCAGTACTTC.

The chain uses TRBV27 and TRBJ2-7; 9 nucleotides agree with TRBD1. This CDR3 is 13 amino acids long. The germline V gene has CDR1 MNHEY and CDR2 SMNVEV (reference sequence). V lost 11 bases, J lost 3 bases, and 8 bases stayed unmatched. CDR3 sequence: CASSPTGGYEQYF. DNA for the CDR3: TGTGCCTCCTCACCGACAGGGGGCTACGAGCAGTACTTC.

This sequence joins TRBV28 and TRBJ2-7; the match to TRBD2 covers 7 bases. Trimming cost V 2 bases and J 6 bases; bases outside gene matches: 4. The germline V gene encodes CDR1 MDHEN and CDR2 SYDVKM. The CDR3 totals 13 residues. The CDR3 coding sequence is TGTGCCAGCAGTTTAGGGAGGGCGGGCGAGCAGTACTTC. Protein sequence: CASSLGRAGEQYF.

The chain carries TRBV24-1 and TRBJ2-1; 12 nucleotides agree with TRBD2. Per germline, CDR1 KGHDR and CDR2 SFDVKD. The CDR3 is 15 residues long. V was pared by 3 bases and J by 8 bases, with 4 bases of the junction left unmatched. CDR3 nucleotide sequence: TGTGCCACCAGTGATCTAGCGGGAGGGCCCCATGAGCAGTTCTTC. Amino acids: CATSDLAGGPHEQFF.

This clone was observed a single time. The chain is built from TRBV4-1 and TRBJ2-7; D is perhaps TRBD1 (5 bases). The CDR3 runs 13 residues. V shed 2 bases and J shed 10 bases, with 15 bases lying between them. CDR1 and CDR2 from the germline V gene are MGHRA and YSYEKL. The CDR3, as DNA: TGCGCCAGCAGCCAACAGGAAAGACAGTTTCAGTACTTC. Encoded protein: CASSQQERQFQYF.

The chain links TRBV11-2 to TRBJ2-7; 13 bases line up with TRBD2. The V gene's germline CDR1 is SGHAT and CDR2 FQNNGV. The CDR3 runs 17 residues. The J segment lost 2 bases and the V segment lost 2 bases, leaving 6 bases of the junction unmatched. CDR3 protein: CASSLSRTSGSPYEQYF. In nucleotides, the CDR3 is TGTGCCAGCAGCTTATCCCGGACTAGCGGGAGTCCCTACGAGCAGTACTTC.

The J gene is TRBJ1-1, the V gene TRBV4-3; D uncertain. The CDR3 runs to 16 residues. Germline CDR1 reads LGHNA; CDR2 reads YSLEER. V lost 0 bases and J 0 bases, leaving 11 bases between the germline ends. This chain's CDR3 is CASSQDVARMNTEAFF. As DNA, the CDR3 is TGCGCCAGCAGCCAAGATGTGGCCCGTATGAACACTGAAGCTTTCTTT.

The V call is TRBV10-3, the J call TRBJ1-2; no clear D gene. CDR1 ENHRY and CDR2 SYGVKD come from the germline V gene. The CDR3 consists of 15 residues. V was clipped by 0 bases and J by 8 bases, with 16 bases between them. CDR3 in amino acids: CAISESRVGSDGYTF. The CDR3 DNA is TGTGCCATCAGTGAGTCGAGGGTGGGGAGTGACGGCTACACCTTC.

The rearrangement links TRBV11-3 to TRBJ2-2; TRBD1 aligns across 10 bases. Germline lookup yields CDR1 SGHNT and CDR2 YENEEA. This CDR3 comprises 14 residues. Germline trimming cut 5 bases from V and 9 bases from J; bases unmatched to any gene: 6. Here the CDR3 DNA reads TGTGCCAGCAGCGGGGGGACAGGGGCCAGGGAGCTGTTTTTT. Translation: CASSGGTGARELFF.

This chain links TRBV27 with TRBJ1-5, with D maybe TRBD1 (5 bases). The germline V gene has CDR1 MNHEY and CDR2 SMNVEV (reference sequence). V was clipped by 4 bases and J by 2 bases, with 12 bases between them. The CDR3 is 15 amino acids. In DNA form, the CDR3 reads TGTGCCAGCAGTTCCTGGGGGAAAGGCAATCAGCCCCAGCATTTT. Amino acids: CASSSWGKGNQPQHF.

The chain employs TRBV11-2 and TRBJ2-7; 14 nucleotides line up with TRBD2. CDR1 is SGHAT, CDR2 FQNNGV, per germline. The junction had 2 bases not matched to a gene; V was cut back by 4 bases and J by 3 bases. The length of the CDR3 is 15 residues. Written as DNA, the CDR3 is TGTGCCAGCAGCTACGGGACTAGCGGGGGCTACGAGCAGTACTTC. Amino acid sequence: CASSYGTSGGYEQYF.

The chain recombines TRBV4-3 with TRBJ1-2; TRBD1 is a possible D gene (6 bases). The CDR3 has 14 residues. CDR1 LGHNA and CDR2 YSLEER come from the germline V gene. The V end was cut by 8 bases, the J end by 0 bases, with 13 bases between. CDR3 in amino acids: CASGQFPANYGYTF. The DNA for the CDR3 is TGCGCCAGCGGACAGTTTCCAGCTAACTATGGCTACACCTTC.

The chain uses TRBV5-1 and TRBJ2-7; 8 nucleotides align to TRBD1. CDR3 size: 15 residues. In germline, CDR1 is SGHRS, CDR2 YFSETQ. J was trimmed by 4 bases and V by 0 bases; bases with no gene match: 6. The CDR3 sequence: CASSLGGTGLYEQYF. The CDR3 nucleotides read TGCGCCAGCAGCTTGGGTGGGACAGGACTTTACGAGCAGTACTTC.

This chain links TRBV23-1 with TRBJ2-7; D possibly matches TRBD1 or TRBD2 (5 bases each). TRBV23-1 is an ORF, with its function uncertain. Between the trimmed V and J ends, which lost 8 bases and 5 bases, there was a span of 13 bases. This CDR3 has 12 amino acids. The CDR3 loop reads CASGGFLHEQYF. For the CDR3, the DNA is TGCGCCAGCGGGGGTTTCCTGCACGAGCAGTACTTC.

The CDR3 protein is CASGTGPNQPQHF. In DNA, the CDR3 is TGTGCCAGCGGTACAGGGCCAAATCAGCCCCAGCATTTT. V gene TRBV19 combines with J gene TRBJ1-5; D is perhaps TRBD1 (6 bases). The CDR3 has 13 residues. The V end was cut by 9 bases, the J end by 4 bases, with 13 bases between. In germline, CDR1 is LNHDA, CDR2 SQIVND (reference sequence).

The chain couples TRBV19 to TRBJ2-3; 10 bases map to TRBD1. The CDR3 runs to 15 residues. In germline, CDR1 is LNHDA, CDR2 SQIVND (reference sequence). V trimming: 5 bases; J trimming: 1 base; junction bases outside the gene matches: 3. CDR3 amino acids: CASSRGTGGTDTQYF. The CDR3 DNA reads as TGTGCCAGTAGTCGAGGGACAGGGGGCACAGATACGCAGTATTTT.

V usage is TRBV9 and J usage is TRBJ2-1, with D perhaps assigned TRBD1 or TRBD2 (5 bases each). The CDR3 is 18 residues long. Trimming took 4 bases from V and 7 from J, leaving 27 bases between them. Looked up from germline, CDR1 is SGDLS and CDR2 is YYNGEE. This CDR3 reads CASSKKRTGTPKDNEQFF. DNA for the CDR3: TGTGCCAGCAGCAAGAAAAGGACCGGGACCCCTAAAGATAATGAGCAGTTCTTC.

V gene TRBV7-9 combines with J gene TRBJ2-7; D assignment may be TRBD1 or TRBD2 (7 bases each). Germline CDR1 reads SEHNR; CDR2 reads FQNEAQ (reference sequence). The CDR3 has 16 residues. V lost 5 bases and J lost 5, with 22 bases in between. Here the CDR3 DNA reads TGTGCCAGCAGCCAGGGGGAGGGAGGGCCAAGGGACGAGCAGTACTTC. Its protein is CASSQGEGGPRDEQYF.

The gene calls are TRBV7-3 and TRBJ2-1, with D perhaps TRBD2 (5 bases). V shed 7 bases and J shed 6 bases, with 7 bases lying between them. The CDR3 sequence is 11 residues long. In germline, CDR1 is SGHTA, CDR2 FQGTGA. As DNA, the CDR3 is TGTGCCAGCACCGAGGGCAATGAGCAGTTCTTC. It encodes CASTEGNEQFF. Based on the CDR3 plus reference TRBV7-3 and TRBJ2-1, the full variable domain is GAGVSQTPSNKVTEKGKYVELRCDPISGHTALYWYRQSLGQGPEFLIYFQGTGAADDSGLPNDRFFAVRPEGSVSTLKIQRTERGDSAVYLCASTEGNEQFFGPGTRLTVL.

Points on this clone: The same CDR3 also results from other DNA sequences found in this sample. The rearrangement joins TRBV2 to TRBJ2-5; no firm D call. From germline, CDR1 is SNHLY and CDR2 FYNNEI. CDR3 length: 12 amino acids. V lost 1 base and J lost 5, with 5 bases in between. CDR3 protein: CASSEGPETQYF. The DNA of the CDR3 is TGTGCCAGCAGTGAAGGGCCGGAGACCCAGTACTTC.